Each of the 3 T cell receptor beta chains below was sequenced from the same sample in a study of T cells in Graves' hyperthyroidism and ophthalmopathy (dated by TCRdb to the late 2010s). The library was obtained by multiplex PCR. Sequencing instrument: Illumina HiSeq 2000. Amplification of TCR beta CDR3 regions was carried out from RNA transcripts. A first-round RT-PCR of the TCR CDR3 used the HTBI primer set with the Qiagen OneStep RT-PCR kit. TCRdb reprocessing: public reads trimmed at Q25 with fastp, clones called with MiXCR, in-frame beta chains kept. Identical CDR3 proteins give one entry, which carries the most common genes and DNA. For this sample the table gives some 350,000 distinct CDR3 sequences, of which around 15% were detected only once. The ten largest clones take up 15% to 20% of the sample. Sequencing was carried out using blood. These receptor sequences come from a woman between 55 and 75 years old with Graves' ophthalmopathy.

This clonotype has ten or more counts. In nucleotides, the CDR3 is TGTGCCAGCACCTCGACGGCGATGAACACTGAAGCTTTCTTT. Residues: CASTSTAMNTEAFF. This sequence joins TRBV19 and TRBJ1-1; no clear D. CDR3 length: 14 amino acids. Trimming shortened V by 9 bases and J by 0 bases, and 14 bases separated the two germline ends. CDR1 and CDR2 (germline): LNHDA, SQIVND (reference sequence).

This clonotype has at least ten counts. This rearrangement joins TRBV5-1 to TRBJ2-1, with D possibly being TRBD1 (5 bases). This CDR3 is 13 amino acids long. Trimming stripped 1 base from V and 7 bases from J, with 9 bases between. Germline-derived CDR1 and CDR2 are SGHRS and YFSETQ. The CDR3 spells CASSLTGGNEQFF. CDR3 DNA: TGCGCCAGCAGCTTGACAGGTGGGAATGAGCAGTTCTTC.

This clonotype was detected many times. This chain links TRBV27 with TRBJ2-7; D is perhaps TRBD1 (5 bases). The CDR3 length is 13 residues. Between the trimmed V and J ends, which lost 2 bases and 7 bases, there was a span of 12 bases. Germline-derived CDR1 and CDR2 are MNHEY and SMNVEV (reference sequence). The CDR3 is CASSLTGPREQYF. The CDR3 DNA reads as TGTGCCAGCAGTTTAACAGGACCAAGGGAGCAGTACTTC.